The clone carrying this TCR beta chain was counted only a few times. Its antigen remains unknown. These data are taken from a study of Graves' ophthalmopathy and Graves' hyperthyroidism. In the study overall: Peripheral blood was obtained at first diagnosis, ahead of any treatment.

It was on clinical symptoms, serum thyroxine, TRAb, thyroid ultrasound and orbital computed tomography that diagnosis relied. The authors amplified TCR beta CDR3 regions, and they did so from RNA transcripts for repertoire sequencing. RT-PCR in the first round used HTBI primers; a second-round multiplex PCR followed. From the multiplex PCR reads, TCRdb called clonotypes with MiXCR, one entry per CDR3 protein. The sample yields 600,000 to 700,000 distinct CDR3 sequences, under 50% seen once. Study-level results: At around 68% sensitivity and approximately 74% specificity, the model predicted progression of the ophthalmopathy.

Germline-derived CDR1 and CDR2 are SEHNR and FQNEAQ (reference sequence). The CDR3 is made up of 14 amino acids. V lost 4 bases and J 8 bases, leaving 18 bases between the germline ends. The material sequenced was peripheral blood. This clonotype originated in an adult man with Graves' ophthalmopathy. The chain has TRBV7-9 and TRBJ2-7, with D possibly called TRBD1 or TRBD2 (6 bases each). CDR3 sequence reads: CASSWGRDVDKQYF. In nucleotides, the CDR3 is TGTGCCAGCAGCTGGGGGCGGGACGTCGACAAGCAGTACTTC.